The 29 T cell receptor beta chains presented below share a single source sample, sequenced in a study of cytomegalovirus exposure and HLA in healthy donors. PCR involved 60 Vbeta and 13 Jbeta primers. The protocol was immunoSEQ multiplex PCR, while the TCRdb copy is restricted to in-frame clones and leaves out a portion. The sample shows more than 150,000 clones, over 60% of them seen only once. Sequenced input: PBMCs. These TCRs come from a man between 50 and 59 years old in good health and CMV-seropositive.

The chain employs TRBV7-9 and TRBJ1-5; 7 bases align to TRBD1. Trimming at V came to 5 bases and at J to 2 bases, leaving 3 bases not matched to a gene. The CDR3 extends over 14 amino acids. Per the germline V gene, CDR1 is SEHNR and CDR2 is FQNEAQ (reference sequence). CDR3 DNA sequence: TGTGCCAGCAGCCCAGGGACAGGCAATCAGCCCCAGCATTTT. Encoded protein: CASSPGTGNQPQHF.

This clone was seen a single time. The chain links TRBV11-1 to TRBJ1-1; TRBD1 agrees at 8 bases. The CDR3 covers 14 residues. V dropped 3 bases and J dropped 5; count of bases not matched to a gene: 5. Germline V gene sequence: CDR1 SGHAT, CDR2 FQDESV (reference sequence). CDR3 sequence: CASSFSQGGTEAFF. The CDR3 coding sequence is TGTGCCAGCAGCTTCTCACAGGGGGGGACTGAAGCTTTCTTT.

The rearrangement uses TRBV7-9 and TRBJ1-4, with 7 bases identical to TRBD1. The CDR3 covers 15 residues. J was trimmed by 4 bases and V by 4 bases; bases with no gene match: 6. Germline-derived CDR1 and CDR2 are SEHNR and FQNEAQ (reference sequence). Here the CDR3 reads CASSSRQGNNEKLFF. In DNA form, the CDR3 reads TGTGCCAGCAGCTCCCGACAGGGTAATAATGAAAAACTGTTTTTT.

The chain carries TRBV28 and TRBJ1-1; possibly TRBD1 for D (5 bases). The CDR3 spans 16 residues. Trimming shortened V by 2 bases and J by 8 bases, and 21 bases separated the two germline ends. CDR1 MDHEN and CDR2 SYDVKM come from the germline V gene. Written as DNA, the CDR3 is TGTGCCAGCAGTTTACCAGCCCCAGGGTGGCCTGGCGAAGCTTTCTTT. Its protein product is CASSLPAPGWPGEAFF.

The chain joins TRBV28 to TRBJ1-2; no clear D. Germline CDR1 reads MDHEN; CDR2 reads SYDVKM. CDR3 length: 13 residues. The V and J ends lost 4 bases and 5 bases respectively, with 11 bases between them. The CDR3 DNA reads TGTGCCAGCAGTTCTGTACAGCCATATGGCTACACCTTC. Its protein product is CASSSVQPYGYTF.

This chain uses TRBV6-5 with TRBJ2-5; D not certain. The V and J ends lost 6 bases and 5 bases respectively, with 10 bases between them. Germline assignment: CDR1 MNHEY and CDR2 SVGAGI. The CDR3 totals 12 residues. CDR3 sequence (DNA): TGTGCCAGCAGCCGACTTGGGGAGACCCAGTACTTC. Residues: CASSRLGETQYF.

Concerning this clone itself: Relative to the germline gene, one junction end is altered; a read error may explain this. The genes are TRBV2 and TRBJ2-3; D is perhaps TRBD1 (5 bases). The CDR3 runs 15 residues. Germline V lookup: CDR1 SNHLY, CDR2 FYNNEI. CDR3 amino acids: CASREGRFQGDTQYF. CDR3 nucleotide sequence: TGTGCCAGCAGAGAAGGGCGGTTTCAGGGTGATACGCAGTATTTT. Full variable domain (missing parts from reference TRBV2 and TRBJ2-3): EPEVTQTPSHQVTQMGQEVILRCVPISNHLYFYWYRQILGQKVEFLVSFYNNEISEKSEIFDDQFSVERPDGSNFTLKIRSTKLEDSAMYFCASREGRFQGDTQYFGPGTRLTVL.

The chain is built from TRBV4-1 and TRBJ1-4; TRBD1 matches 9 bases. The CDR3 spans 16 residues. V lost 4 bases and J lost 5; bases outside the gene matches: 8. Germline CDR1 reads MGHRA; CDR2 reads YSYEKL. The CDR3 protein is CASSPRDRDGNEKLFF. The DNA for the CDR3 is TGCGCCAGCAGCCCACGGGACAGGGATGGGAATGAAAAACTGTTTTTT.

The rearrangement uses TRBV4-2 and TRBJ2-5; 11 bases map to TRBD2. Looked up from germline, CDR1 is LGHNA and CDR2 is YNFKEQ. This CDR3 is built from 16 residues. V shed 5 bases and J 5 bases; nucleotides not matched to a gene: 10. The CDR3: CASSSASSGGRETQYF. For the CDR3, the DNA is TGTGCCAGCAGCAGCGCTTCTAGCGGGGGGAGGGAGACCCAGTACTTC.

This chain connects TRBV9 to TRBJ1-2; a possible D gene is TRBD1 (6 bases). Trimming stripped 6 bases from V and 5 bases from J, with 20 bases between. This CDR3 contains 15 residues. Germline-derived CDR1 and CDR2 are SGDLS and YYNGEE. Written as DNA, the CDR3 is TGTGCCAGCAACGTCAACAGGGCAGGGGATTATGGCTACACCTTC. Translation gives CASNVNRAGDYGYTF.

J is TRBJ2-1 and V is TRBV11-2; D uncertain. This CDR3 contains 15 residues. Germline CDR1 is SGHAT and CDR2 is FQNNGV. Trimming pared 4 bases from V and 4 bases from J, leaving 14 bases between. CDR3 region: CASSSRLSTYNEQFF. The CDR3 nucleotides read TGTGCCAGCAGCTCCCGACTCTCCACATACAATGAGCAGTTCTTC.

V is TRBV7-9 and J is TRBJ2-5; D possibly corresponds to TRBD2 (5 bases). CDR3 length equals 16 residues. Deletions cut 5 bases from V and 2 bases from J, with 18 bases between. The germline V gene has CDR1 SEHNR and CDR2 FQNEAQ (reference sequence). The CDR3: CASSPSDSREQETQYF. CDR3 DNA sequence: TGTGCCAGCAGCCCCTCCGATTCGAGGGAACAAGAGACCCAGTACTTC. Full variable domain (rest looked up from reference TRBV7-9 and TRBJ2-5): DTGVSQNPRHKITKRGQNVTFRCDPISEHNRLYWYRQTLGQGPEFLTYFQNEAQLEKSRLLSDRFSAERPKGSFSTLEIQRTEQGDSAMYLCASSPSDSREQETQYFGPGTRLLVL.

This CDR3 is CASSLQGLNTEAFF. As DNA, the CDR3 is TGTGCCAGCAGCCTACAGGGTCTGAACACTGAAGCTTTCTTT. V and J are TRBV9 and TRBJ1-1, with D possibly being TRBD1 (6 bases). The V end was cut by 4 bases, the J end by 0 bases, with 10 bases between. Germline lookup yields CDR1 SGDLS and CDR2 YYNGEE. This CDR3 is built from 14 residues.

The chain recombines TRBV28 with TRBJ1-6; a possible D gene is TRBD1 (6 bases). Deletions cut 7 bases from V and 7 bases from J, with 14 bases between. Germline CDR1 MDHEN, CDR2 SYDVKM. The CDR3 length is 14 residues. CDR3 sequence: CASTPGGLNSPLHF. CDR3 DNA sequence: TGTGCCAGCACCCCGGGGGGGCTAAATTCACCCCTCCACTTT.

The gene calls are TRBV19 and TRBJ1-2; the D is unclear. The CDR3 covers 15 residues. Looked up from germline, CDR1 is LNHDA and CDR2 is SQIVND (reference sequence). Trimming shortened V by 3 bases and J by 8 bases, and 19 bases separated the two germline ends. The CDR3 region has the DNA TGTGCCAGTAGTATGGGTGTGAAGGTGGCGGGGGGCTACACCTTC. Its protein is CASSMGVKVAGGYTF.

The J gene is TRBJ1-2, the V gene TRBV5-4; 7 bases are shared with TRBD1. This CDR3 spans 13 amino acids. The V gene's germline CDR1 is SGHNT and CDR2 YYREEE (reference sequence). J gave up 0 bases and V 9 bases, and 5 bases lay outside the gene matches. The CDR3 loop reads CATRTGANYGYTF. CDR3 coding DNA: TGTGCCACTCGGACAGGAGCTAACTATGGCTACACCTTC. The whole variable domain, filled in from reference TRBV5-4 and TRBJ1-2, reads ETGVTQSPTHLIKTRGQQVTLRCSSQSGHNTVSWYQQALGQGPQFIFQYYREEENGRGNFPPRFSGLQFPNYSSELNVNALELDDSALYLCATRTGANYGYTFGSGTRLTVV.

This chain links TRBV30 with TRBJ2-3, with 10 bases fitting TRBD2. Germline V lookup: CDR1 GTSNPN, CDR2 SVGIG (reference sequence). Losses at the gene ends were 7 bases for V and 3 bases for J; bases not matched to a gene: 16. The CDR3 is 17 amino acids. CDR3 in amino acids: CASHGASGGDLTDTQYF. CDR3 DNA sequence: TGTGCCTCTCACGGGGCTAGCGGGGGTGATTTGACAGATACGCAGTATTTT.

The chain recombines TRBV7-9 with TRBJ2-3; a weak D match, TRBD1 (5 bases). V lost 4 bases and J lost 2, with 16 bases in between. Germline CDR1 reads SEHNR; CDR2 reads FQNEAQ (reference sequence). The CDR3 length is 16 residues. The CDR3 nucleotides read TGTGCCAGCAGCTCCCCTTACAGGCAGATCACAGATACGCAGTATTTT. Translation: CASSSPYRQITDTQYF.

The V call is TRBV9, the J call TRBJ2-3; D ambiguous. From germline, CDR1 is SGDLS and CDR2 YYNGEE. The CDR3 runs 15 residues. V was cut by 0 bases and J by 0 bases, with 8 bases left in between. CDR3 nucleotides: TGTGCCAGCAGCGTAGACCTACTAAGCACAGATACGCAGTATTTT. Its protein product is CASSVDLLSTDTQYF.

Only one count was recorded for this clone. The rearrangement joins TRBV25-1 to TRBJ1-2; D gene unclear. The length of the CDR3 is 14 residues. Trimming cost V 3 bases and J 8 bases, with 16 bases left between them. The germline V gene has CDR1 MGHDK and CDR2 SYGVNS. CDR3 DNA: TGTGCCAGCAGTGATATTTGGTTGTCGGTGGGCTACACCTTC. The encoded protein is CASSDIWLSVGYTF.

The chain carries TRBV4-3 and TRBJ2-7, with 7 bases that match TRBD1. The junction had 5 bases not matched to a gene; V was cut back by 1 base and J by 2 bases. The CDR3 has 15 residues. CDR1 is LGHNA and CDR2 is YSLEER in the germline V gene. The DNA of the CDR3 is TGCGCCAGCAGCCAAGTTTGGACAGGAGCCTACGAGCAGTACTTC. Its protein is CASSQVWTGAYEQYF.

This chain links TRBV11-2 with TRBJ1-4; no reliable D call. Germline loops: CDR1 SGHAT, CDR2 FQNNGV. V was pared by 5 bases and J by 3 bases, with 16 bases between. CDR3 length: 16 residues. The CDR3 spells CASSIFLLEANEKLFF. CDR3 coding DNA: TGTGCCAGCAGCATTTTCCTATTGGAGGCTAATGAAAAACTGTTTTTT.

For this clone: Other nucleotide sequences from this sample produce the same CDR3. The chain uses TRBV6-4 and TRBJ2-1; D perhaps matches TRBD1 (6 bases). The CDR3 loop spans 15 amino acids. Per the germline V gene, CDR1 is MRHNA and CDR2 is SNTAGT. The germline V and J ends were trimmed by 2 bases and 0 bases, with 8 bases remaining between them. The CDR3 nucleotides read TGTGCCAGCAGTGACACGGACAGCTCCTACAATGAGCAGTTCTTC. Translation gives CASSDTDSSYNEQFF.

The chain has TRBV11-1 and TRBJ1-3; 7 bases match TRBD1. CDR1 and CDR2 from the germline V gene are SGHAT and FQDESV (reference sequence). With 2 bases clipped from V and 3 bases from J, the junction kept 4 bases outside the gene matches. The CDR3 totals 15 residues. The CDR3 spells CASSLRDSFGNTIYF. In DNA, the CDR3 is TGTGCCAGCAGCTTACGGGACAGTTTTGGAAACACCATATATTTT.

This clone was seen just once. The chain joins TRBV5-4 to TRBJ1-2, with D tentatively TRBD1 (5 bases). Trimming left V 5 bases short and J 1 base short, with 15 bases between. There are 15 residues in the CDR3. From germline, CDR1 is SGHNT and CDR2 YYREEE (reference sequence). In nucleotides, the CDR3 is TGTGCCAGCAGAAACAGGAACACTATTAACTATGGCTACACCTTC. Translated: CASRNRNTINYGYTF.

The chain combines TRBV19 with TRBJ1-4; D is uncertain. From germline, CDR1 is LNHDA and CDR2 SQIVND (reference sequence). V lost 5 bases and J 1 base, leaving 14 bases between the germline ends. There are 16 residues in the CDR3. The CDR3 region is CASSSSGERTNEKLFF. DNA for the CDR3: TGTGCCAGTAGTTCCTCCGGGGAAAGAACTAATGAAAAACTGTTTTTT. Supplemented by reference TRBV19 and TRBJ1-4, the full variable domain reads DGGITQSPKYLFRKEGQNVTLSCEQNLNHDAMYWYRQDPGQGLRLIYYSQIVNDFQKGDIAEGYSVSREKKESFPLTVTSAQKNPTAFYLCASSSSGERTNEKLFFGSGTQLSVL.

This clone came up once. This chain joins TRBV7-2 and TRBJ1-6; D remains unclear. Germline lookup yields CDR1 SGHTA and CDR2 FQGNSA. The CDR3 sequence is 14 residues long. Trimming stripped 3 bases from V and 5 bases from J, with 8 bases between. This chain's CDR3 is CASSFGRDNSPLHF. DNA for the CDR3: TGTGCCAGCAGCTTTGGTAGAGATAATTCACCCCTCCACTTT.

The V call is TRBV27, the J call TRBJ2-4; 9 bases align to TRBD1. Germline-derived CDR1 and CDR2 are MNHEY and SMNVEV (reference sequence). Trimming at V came to 1 base and at J to 0 bases, leaving 4 bases not matched to a gene. The CDR3 spans 17 residues. The CDR3 nucleotides read TGTGCCAGCAGTTTATGGGGACAGGGCCTAGCCAAAAACATTCAGTACTTC. It codes for CASSLWGQGLAKNIQYF.

The rearrangement uses TRBV15 and TRBJ2-3, with 8 bases identical to TRBD1. Germline CDR1 is LNHNV and CDR2 is YYDKDF (reference sequence). Trimming at V came to 4 bases and at J to 7 bases, leaving 10 bases not matched to a gene. The CDR3 extends over 15 amino acids. CDR3 coding DNA: TGTGCCACCAGCACCCAGGGGGCGCGAGCCAATACGCAGTATTTT. Protein: CATSTQGARANTQYF.